The rows below give T cell receptor beta chains drawn from one sample of a study of blood T cell repertoires in COVID-19. This table comes from immunoSEQ multiplex PCR, and its TCRdb copy is limited to in-frame clones, with some not included. The top ten clones hold roughly 3% of a sample with over 200,000 clones, approximately 90% of them seen once. Sequencing was performed on peripheral blood. The origin of the receptors is a man aged 30 to 39 with COVID-19, enrolled during active disease. Both conserved end residues are part of each CDR3. The order of the fields is D gene, V gene, clone size, J gene, CDR3 DNA, CDR3 protein. D genes are given only for firm matches. Size values are once, few and many counts, or a class for expanded clones, and some rows have none.

>NA|TRBV4-3|NA|TRBJ1-1
TGCGCCAGCAGCCACGGAGTAGTGAACACTGAAGCTTTCTTT
CASSHGVVNTEAFF
>TRBD2|TRBV29-1|NA|TRBJ2-1
TGCAGCGTGATAGGACTAGCGGGGTACAGTGAGCAGTTCTTC
CSVIGLAGYSEQFF
>NA|TRBV3-1/TRBV3-2|once|TRBJ2-2
TGTGCCAGCAGCCAAGAAAGGAGCAGAACCACCGGGGAGCTGTTTTTT
CASSQERSRTTGELFF
>NA|TRBV18|NA|TRBJ1-5
TGTGCCAGCTCACCACACAGGGATCAGCCCCAGCATTTT
CASSPHRDQPQHF
>NA|TRBV11-2|NA|TRBJ2-7
TGTGCCAGCAGCTCCCCGACTGAGACGCGGCTCGAGCAGTACTTC
CASSSPTETRLEQYF
>NA|TRBV6-5|NA|TRBJ1-4
TGTGCCAGCAAGTTCCAGGGGACTGAAAAACTGTTTTTT
CASKFQGTEKLFF
>TRBD2|TRBV11-2|NA|TRBJ2-6
TGTGCCAGCCCCTGGAGCGGGGGCCCTCAAGGGGCCAACGTCCTGACTTTC
CASPWSGGPQGANVLTF
>TRBD1|TRBV11-2|NA|TRBJ2-3
TGTGCCAGCAGCTTGGGGACAGGGAGAACAGATACGCAGTATTTT
CASSLGTGRTDTQYF
>NA|TRBV10-3|NA|TRBJ1-5
TGTGCCATCAGTGAATTTGGGGGAGGAGGCAATCAGCCCCAGCATTTT
CAISEFGGGGNQPQHF
>NA|TRBV7-9|NA|TRBJ2-2
TGTGCCAGCAGCCCCCGGGGGGCGCCCGGGGAGCTGTTTTTT
CASSPRGAPGELFF
>TRBD1|TRBV10-3|NA|TRBJ1-2
TGTGCCACCTACCGGACAGGGAAGTATGGCTACACCTTC
CATYRTGKYGYTF
>TRBD1|TRBV6-1|NA|TRBJ1-5
TGTGCCAGCAGTGGGGGGGACAGGGGGTTATATGGAAATCAGCCCCAGCATTTT
CASSGGDRGLYGNQPQHF
>NA|TRBV6-6|NA|TRBJ2-7
TGTGCCTTGGGGGCCAGCTCCTACGAGCAGTACTTC
CALGASSYEQYF
>NA|TRBV20-1|NA|TRBJ1-1
TGCAGTGCTAGTGGGGCTGGTGGCACTGAAGCTTTCTTT
CSASGAGGTEAFF
>TRBD1|TRBV30|NA|TRBJ2-7
TGTGCCTGGAGTAGGGGACAGGACTTCTACGAGCAGTACTTC
CAWSRGQDFYEQYF
>TRBD1|TRBV28|NA|TRBJ1-2
TGTGCCAGCATCATGACAGGGGGCTGGTATGGCTACACCTTC
CASIMTGGWYGYTF
>TRBD1|TRBV5-1|NA|TRBJ1-4
TGCGCCAGCAGCTTGGTACCAGGGGGTGGCGAAAAACTGTTTTTT
CASSLVPGGGEKLFF
>TRBD1|TRBV19|NA|TRBJ2-3
TGTGCCAGTAGAGCAGGGGGAGGCACAGATACGCAGTATTTT
CASRAGGGTDTQYF
>TRBD2|TRBV4-2|NA|TRBJ2-7
TGTGCCAGCAGCCAAGAGGCAACGGGAGGGCCGGCGGAGCAGTACTTC
CASSQEATGGPAEQYF
>NA|TRBV24-1|NA|TRBJ2-3
TGTGCCACCAGCAGGGGAGGCACAGATACGCAGTATTTT
CATSRGGTDTQYF
>NA|TRBV5-4|NA|TRBJ2-1
TGTGCCAGCAGCTTGGGGACAGACTCCTACAATGAGCAGTTCTTC
CASSLGTDSYNEQFF
>TRBD1|TRBV28|NA|TRBJ1-6
TGTGCCAGCCTCGTCAGCGGCGGGACAGCCAATTCACCCCTCCACTTT
CASLVSGGTANSPLHF
>NA|TRBV7-2|NA|TRBJ2-7
TGTGCCAGCAGCGAAGGACTAGGGGGCTACGAGCAGTACTTC
CASSEGLGGYEQYF
>TRBD2|TRBV3-1/TRBV3-2|NA|TRBJ2-7
TGTGCCAGCAGCTTCGGCCAGGACCGGACTAGTTTATTACGCGAGCAGTACTTC
CASSFGQDRTSLLREQYF
>NA|TRBV2|NA|TRBJ1-2
TGTGCCAGCAGTGAAACCCGCGGGGAGGTCCATGGCTACACCTTC
CASSETRGEVHGYTF
>NA|TRBV6-5|NA|TRBJ1-6
TGTGCCAGCAGTTACTCCGGACTGAGAAATTCACCCCTCCACTTT
CASSYSGLRNSPLHF
>TRBD2|TRBV5-1|NA|TRBJ2-3
TGCGCCAGCAGCTTGGCGGTGACTAGCGGGGGGAAGGCAGATACGCAGTATTTT
CASSLAVTSGGKADTQYF
>NA|TRBV6-5|NA|TRBJ1-5
TGTGCCAGCACAACAGGGTATCAGCCCCAGCATTTT
CASTTGYQPQHF
>TRBD1|TRBV6-1|NA|TRBJ1-6
TGTGCCAGCAGTGAGGTTGGGACAGGGTTTGGGAATTCACCCCTCCACTTT
CASSEVGTGFGNSPLHF
>NA|TRBV28|NA|TRBJ2-6
TGTGCCAGCAGTTTACGACAGGTCAAAGGGGCCAACGTCCTGACTTTC
CASSLRQVKGANVLTF
>NA|TRBV4-1|NA|TRBJ2-4
TGCGCCAGCAGCCAAGACTGGGCAAACATTCAGTACTTC
CASSQDWANIQYF
>NA|TRBV28|NA|TRBJ2-1
TGTGCCAGCAGTTTATCAGGGTTTGAGCAGTTCTTC
CASSLSGFEQFF
>TRBD1|TRBV7-9|NA|TRBJ1-2
TGTGCCAGCAGCTGGACCGGACAGGGGGGCTATGGCTACACCTTC
CASSWTGQGGYGYTF
>NA|TRBV28|NA|TRBJ2-1
TGTGCCAGCAGTCCTCGCCGGGGGGCTGGGAATGAGCAGTTCTTC
CASSPRRGAGNEQFF
>NA|TRBV7-9|NA|TRBJ2-7
TGTGCCAGCAACTGGGGACTTACCTACGAGCAGTACTTC
CASNWGLTYEQYF
>TRBD1|TRBV3-1/TRBV3-2|NA|TRBJ2-7
TGTGCCAGCAGCCAAGACTTAGGTGGGGGACAGGGGTACGGGCAGTACTTC
CASSQDLGGGQGYGQYF
>NA|TRBV30|once|TRBJ1-4
TGTGCCTGGAGGCCCAGTGCTGCAACTAATGAAAAACTGTTTTTT
CAWRPSAATNEKLFF
>NA|TRBV28|NA|TRBJ1-5
TGTGCCAGCAGTTCTCCGGACCAGCGGTTCTCTCAGCCCCAGCATTTT
CASSSPDQRFSQPQHF
>NA|TRBV5-1|NA|TRBJ1-5
TGCGCCAGCAGCTTGGTGGAGGGCCAGCCCCAGCATTTT
CASSLVEGQPQHF
>NA|TRBV19|NA|TRBJ1-2
TGTGCCAGTAGTAGGACCGGGACACTTACTAACTATGGCTACACCTTC
CASSRTGTLTNYGYTF
>NA|TRBV5-4|NA|TRBJ2-7
TGTGCCAGCAGCTTCTGGGGGCGAGGGTACGAGCAGTACTTC
CASSFWGRGYEQYF
>TRBD2|TRBV19|once|TRBJ2-1
TGTGCCAGTAGTATCCCTCTAGCGGGGGGTAGATACAATGAGCAGTTCTTC
CASSIPLAGGRYNEQFF
>NA|TRBV7-2|NA|TRBJ1-2
TGTGCCAGCAGCTTAATAGTTACCTTGAATGGCTACACCTTC
CASSLIVTLNGYTF
>TRBD1|TRBV28|NA|TRBJ1-5
TGTGCCAGCAGTTCCCCGACAGGGACCAATCAGCCCCAGCATTTT
CASSSPTGTNQPQHF
>TRBD2|TRBV29-1|NA|TRBJ2-1
TGCAGCGTACTCGGAAGGCGGGGGGGTGGCAATGAGCAGTTCTTC
CSVLGRRGGGNEQFF
>NA|TRBV7-8|NA|TRBJ1-5
TGTGCCAGCAGCTTCTCAGGGGATAGCAATCAGCCCCAGCATTTT
CASSFSGDSNQPQHF
>TRBD1|TRBV28|NA|TRBJ2-1
TGTGCCGGACAGGGATCCAATGAGCAGTTCTTC
CAGQGSNEQFF
>NA|TRBV5-1|NA|TRBJ2-3
TGCGCCAGCAGCGAGGGGACTCCGCGAGATACGCAGTATTTT
CASSEGTPRDTQYF